This T cell receptor beta chain derives from a study of type 1 and type 2 diabetes patients. PCR was run on genomic DNA. Multiplex PCR with 30 forward and 13 reverse primers amplified the TCR beta CDR3. From the multiplex PCR reads, TCRdb called clonotypes with MiXCR, one entry per CDR3 protein. Found here are fewer than 300,000 distinct CDR3 sequences, over 45% of them singletons; the top ten hold roughly 13%. CDR3 size: 16 residues. V lost 1 base and J lost 6, with 16 bases in between. The germline V gene has CDR1 LNHNV and CDR2 YYDKDF (reference sequence). The material sequenced was peripheral blood mononuclear cells (PBMCs). The clonotype comes from a man between 18 and 35 years old with type 2 diabetes. The chain combines TRBV15 with TRBJ2-1; D not resolved. The CDR3: CATSRVGHSIPNEQFF. In DNA form, the CDR3 reads TGTGCCACCAGCAGAGTAGGGCATTCTATCCCCAATGAGCAGTTCTTC.